The clone carrying this T cell receptor (beta chain) was seen a few times. The authors prepared the TCRbeta library with unique molecular identifiers. One entry per CDR3 protein results from TCRdb running MiXCR on the PCR reads. The data show about 640,000 distinct CDR3 sequences, with approximately 15% seen just once and approximately 1% held by the top ten. The source of the sample is a study of T-cell reconstitution after alpha-beta-depleted transplantation in children. CDR1 and CDR2 from the germline V gene are SGHDT and YYEEEE. The CDR3 is 15 amino acids. V dropped 4 bases and J dropped 1 base, with 14 bases sitting between them.

Source: PBMCs from the stem cell graft donor, taken from the stem cell graft. V and J are TRBV5-6 and TRBJ2-5; a weak D match, TRBD1 (6 bases). The sequence derives from a human donor who donated a stem cell graft to a child with acute myeloid leukemia. The CDR3 sequence is CASSRGWTAQETQYF. Here the CDR3 DNA reads TGTGCCAGCAGCCGCGGCTGGACAGCCCAAGAGACCCAGTACTTC.